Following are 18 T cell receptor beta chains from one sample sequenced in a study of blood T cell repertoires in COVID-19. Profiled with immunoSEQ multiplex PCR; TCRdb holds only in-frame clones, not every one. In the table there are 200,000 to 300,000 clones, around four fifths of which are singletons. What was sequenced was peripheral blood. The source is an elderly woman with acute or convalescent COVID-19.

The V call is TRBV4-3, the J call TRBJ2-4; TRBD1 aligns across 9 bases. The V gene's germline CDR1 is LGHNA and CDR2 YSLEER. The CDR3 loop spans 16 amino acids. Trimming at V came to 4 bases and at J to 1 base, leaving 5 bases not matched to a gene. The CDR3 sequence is CASSPSQGAAKNIQYF. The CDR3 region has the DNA TGCGCCAGCAGCCCTTCACAGGGGGCGGCCAAAAACATTCAGTACTTC.

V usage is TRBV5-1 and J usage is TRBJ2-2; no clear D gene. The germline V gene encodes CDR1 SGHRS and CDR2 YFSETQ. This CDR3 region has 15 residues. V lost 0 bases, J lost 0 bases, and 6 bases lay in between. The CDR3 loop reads CASSLASANTGELFF. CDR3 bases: TGCGCCAGCAGCTTGGCCTCCGCGAACACCGGGGAGCTGTTTTTT.

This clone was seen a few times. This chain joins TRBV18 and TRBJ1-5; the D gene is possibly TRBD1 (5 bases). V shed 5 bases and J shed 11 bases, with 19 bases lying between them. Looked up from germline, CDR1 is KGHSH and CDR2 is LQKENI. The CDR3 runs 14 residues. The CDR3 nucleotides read TGTGCCAGCTCAGCAACCGGGGGTTCATCAACCCAGCATTTT. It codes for CASSATGGSSTQHF.

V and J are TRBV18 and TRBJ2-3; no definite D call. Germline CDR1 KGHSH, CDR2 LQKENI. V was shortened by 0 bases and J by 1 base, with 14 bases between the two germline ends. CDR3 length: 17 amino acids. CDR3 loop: CASSPPPGAVRTDTQYF. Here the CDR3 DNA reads TGTGCCAGCTCACCACCGCCCGGAGCCGTCCGCACAGATACGCAGTATTTT.

The CDR3 protein is CASSPTQDTQYF. In nucleotides, the CDR3 is TGTGCCAGCAGTCCAACACAAGATACGCAGTATTTT. The gene calls are TRBV27 and TRBJ2-3; the D is unclear. Trimming shortened V by 5 bases and J by 5 bases, and 8 bases separated the two germline ends. The CDR3 is 12 residues long. CDR1 and CDR2 (germline): MNHEY, SMNVEV (reference sequence).

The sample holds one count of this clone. The CDR3 nucleotides are TGTGCCACCCTCCCCGCGGGGCCCCTATCGGGAAACACCATATATTTT. Its protein is CATLPAGPLSGNTIYF. V gene TRBV28 combines with J gene TRBJ1-3; D is perhaps TRBD1 (5 bases). Germline V lookup: CDR1 MDHEN, CDR2 SYDVKM. The CDR3 sequence is 16 residues long. V lost 10 bases, J lost 4 bases, and 23 bases lay in between.

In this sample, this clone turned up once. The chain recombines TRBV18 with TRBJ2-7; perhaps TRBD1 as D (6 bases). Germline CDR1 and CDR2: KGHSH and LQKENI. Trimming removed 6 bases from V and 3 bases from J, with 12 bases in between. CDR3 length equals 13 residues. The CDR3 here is CASSAGTNYEQYF. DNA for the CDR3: TGTGCCAGCTCGGCCGGGACAAACTACGAGCAGTACTTC.

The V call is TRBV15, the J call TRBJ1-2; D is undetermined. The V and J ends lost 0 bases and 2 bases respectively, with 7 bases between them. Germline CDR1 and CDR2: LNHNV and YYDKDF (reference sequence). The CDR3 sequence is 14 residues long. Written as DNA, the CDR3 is TGTGCCACCAGCAGAGACCCCAGGAACTATGGCTACACCTTC. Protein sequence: CATSRDPRNYGYTF.

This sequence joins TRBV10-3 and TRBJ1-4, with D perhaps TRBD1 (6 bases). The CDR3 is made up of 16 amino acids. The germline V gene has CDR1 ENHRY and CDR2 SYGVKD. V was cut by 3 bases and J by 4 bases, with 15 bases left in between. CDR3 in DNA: TGTGCCATCAGTGACACGACGACAGGACGTAATGAAAAACTGTTTTTT. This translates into CAISDTTTGRNEKLFF.

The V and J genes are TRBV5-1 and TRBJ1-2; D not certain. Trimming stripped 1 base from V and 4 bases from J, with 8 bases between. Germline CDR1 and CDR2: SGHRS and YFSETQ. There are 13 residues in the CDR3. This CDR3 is CASSLSTAYGYTF. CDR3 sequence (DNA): TGCGCCAGCAGCTTGAGTACAGCCTATGGCTACACCTTC. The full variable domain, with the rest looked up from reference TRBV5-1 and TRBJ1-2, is KAGVTQTPRYLIKTRGQQVTLSCSPISGHRSVSWYQQTPGQGLQFLFEYFSETQRNKGNFPGRFSGRQFSNSRSEMNVSTLELGDSALYLCASSLSTAYGYTFGSGTRLTVV.

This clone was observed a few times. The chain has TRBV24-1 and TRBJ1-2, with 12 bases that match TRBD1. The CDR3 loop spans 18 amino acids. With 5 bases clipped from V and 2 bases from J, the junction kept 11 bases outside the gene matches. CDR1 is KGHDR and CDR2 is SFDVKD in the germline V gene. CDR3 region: CATSGVKGDRGPNYGYTF. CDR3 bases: TGTGCCACCAGTGGGGTGAAGGGGGACAGGGGGCCGAACTATGGCTACACCTTC.

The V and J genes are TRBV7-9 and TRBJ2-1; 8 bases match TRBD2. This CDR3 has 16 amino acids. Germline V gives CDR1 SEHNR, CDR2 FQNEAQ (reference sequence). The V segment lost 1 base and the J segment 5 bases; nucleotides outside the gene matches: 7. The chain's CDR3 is CASSLGGGRTNNEQFF. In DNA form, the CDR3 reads TGTGCCAGCAGCTTAGGTGGCGGGAGGACTAACAATGAGCAGTTCTTC.

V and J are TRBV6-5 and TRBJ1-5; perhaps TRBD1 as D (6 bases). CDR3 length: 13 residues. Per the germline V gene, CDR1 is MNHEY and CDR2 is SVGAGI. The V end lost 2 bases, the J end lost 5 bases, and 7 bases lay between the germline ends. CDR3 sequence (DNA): TGTGCCAGCAGTTACGACAGGTATCAGCCCCAGCATTTT. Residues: CASSYDRYQPQHF.

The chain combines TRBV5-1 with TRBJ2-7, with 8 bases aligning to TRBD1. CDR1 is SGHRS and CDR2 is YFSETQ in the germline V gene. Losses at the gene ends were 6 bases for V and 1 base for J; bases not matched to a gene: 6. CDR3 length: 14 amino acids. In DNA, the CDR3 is TGCGCCAGCAAATCTCAGGGGGCGTCCTACGAGCAGTACTTC. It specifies CASKSQGASYEQYF.

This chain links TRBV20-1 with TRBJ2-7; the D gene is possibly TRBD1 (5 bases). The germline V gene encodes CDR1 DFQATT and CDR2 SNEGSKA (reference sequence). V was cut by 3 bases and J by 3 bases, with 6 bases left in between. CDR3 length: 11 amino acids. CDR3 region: CSASRGYEQYF. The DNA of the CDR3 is TGCAGTGCTAGTAGGGGCTACGAGCAGTACTTC.

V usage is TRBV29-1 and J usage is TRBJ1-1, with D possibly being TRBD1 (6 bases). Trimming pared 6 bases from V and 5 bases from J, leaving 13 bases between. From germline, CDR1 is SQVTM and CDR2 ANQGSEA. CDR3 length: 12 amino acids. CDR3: CSVHRASTEAFF. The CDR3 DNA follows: TGCAGCGTCCACAGGGCTAGTACTGAAGCTTTCTTT.

The CDR3 DNA reads as TGTGCCAGCAGCAACAGCCAAACAAGGGCCAACGTCCTGACTTTC. Translated, it gives CASSNSQTRANVLTF. The chain links TRBV6-5 to TRBJ2-6; D is undetermined. The V and J ends lost 6 bases and 5 bases respectively, with 14 bases between them. CDR1 is MNHEY, CDR2 SVGAGI, per germline. The CDR3 extends over 15 amino acids.

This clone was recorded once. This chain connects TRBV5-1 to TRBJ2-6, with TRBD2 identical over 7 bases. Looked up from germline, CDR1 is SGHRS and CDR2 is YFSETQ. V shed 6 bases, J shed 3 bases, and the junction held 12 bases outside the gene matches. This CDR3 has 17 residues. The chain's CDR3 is CASTRRAGGSGANVLTF. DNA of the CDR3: TGCGCCAGCACTCGCCGGGCCGGGGGGAGTGGGGCCAACGTCCTGACTTTC.